This TCR beta chain emerged from a study of CD8 T cells in ankylosing spondylitis (dated by TCRdb to 2015 to 2018). Describing the broader study: The study set out to find disease-linked TCR variants by profiling T cell receptor beta repertoires in ankylosing spondylitis patients and healthy donors. The full study cohort was made up of over 20 ankylosing spondylitis patients and 108 healthy donors. Peripheral blood samples were taken, and synovial fluid was additionally collected from ankylosing spondylitis patients. Findings and caveats that apply to the study as a whole: Significant enrichment of the disease-linked clones was reported in matched synovial fluid samples from ankylosing spondylitis patients. In peripheral blood, the disease-linked clones were found at relatively low frequencies and had a CD8+ phenotype. Some motif variants had previously been reported in the synovial fluid and blood of reactive arthritis patients, which suggests shared mechanisms of disease initiation. A TCR beta motif made up of several highly homologous amino acid variants appeared to be characteristic of blood from ankylosing spondylitis patients.

This clonotype was seen more than once but under ten times. Its antigen is currently not known. Base qualities were left out, and no much larger clone turns up one base away. Its CDR3 holds 13 amino acids, cysteine through phenylalanine. Of the read, only the CDR3 DNA is kept; its 39 bases are in frame from base 1. The V and J ends are trimmed by 5 bases and 5 bases, leaving 13 bases between them. The reads were generated on an Illumina HiSeq 2500. Quantitative 5'-RACE with molecular barcodes was the method used to prepare the TCR beta libraries. From the authors' description of their analysis: A new computational method based on a probabilistic model of VDJ rearrangement was used to identify disease-linked TCR variants. In-frame beta chains were kept once TCRdb had trimmed the public reads at Q25 with fastp and called clones with MiXCR. Identical CDR3 proteins give one entry, which carries the most common genes and DNA. The V and J calls were not made by the authors but by TCRdb's processing. The sample records fewer than 650,000 distinct CDR3 sequences, 9.5% to 15% of which are singletons. The ten most abundant clones make up nearly 7% of the sample.

The clonotype originates from a male donor with ankylosing spondylitis. Recombination linked TRBV12-3 or TRBV12-4 to TRBJ2-7; the D gene is perhaps TRBD2, from 5 matching bases. Sequenced input: blood, either unsorted or a sorted T cell fraction (not recorded which). The CDR3 protein: CASSVGGRNEQYF. Read as DNA, the sequence is TGTGCCAGCAGTGTTGGAGGCAGGAACGAGCAGTACTTC.